The clone carrying this T cell receptor beta chain was seen more than once but under ten times. Its antigen is still unknown. The record originates from a study of cytomegalovirus exposure and HLA in healthy donors. Vbeta (60) and Jbeta (13) primers were used in the PCR. Repertoires were generated with immunoSEQ multiplex PCR, while TCRdb's copy carries only in-frame clones and drops some. The repertoire holds about 160,000 clones, 80% to 90% seen once, with under 2% in the top ten. This CDR3 has 15 residues. CDR1 is LGHNT and CDR2 is FRNRAP in the germline V gene. Deletions cut 1 base from V and 9 bases from J, with 13 bases between. General study points: Some V segments, TRBV6-2 and TRBV6-3 among them, were indistinguishable and were therefore excluded. In a later analysis, parvovirus B19, influenza, CMV and Epstein-Barr virus appeared linked to several top co-occurrence clusters.

The sequenced sample consisted of PBMCs. The chain joins TRBV12-5 to TRBJ1-6, with D possibly TRBD1 on 5 matching bases. The sequence came from a woman between 18 and 30 years old in good health and CMV-seronegative. The DNA of the CDR3 is TGTGCTAGTGGTTTGGACAGGACCCCAAGTTCACCCCTCCACTTT. This translates into CASGLDRTPSSPLHF.